The T cell receptor beta chain described here comes from a study of spatial heterogeneity in lung cancer. Overall study context: The average count in raw reads for each unique TCR and UMI combination exceeded eight appearances.

TCRdb recomputed calls from the 5' RACE reads with MiXCR, one row per CDR3 protein. Found here are 5,700 or so distinct CDR3 sequences, over 20% of them singletons; the top ten hold roughly a quarter. The sample's time point: sample taken at primary tumor resection. The donor population consisted of some 70 patients with untreated, early-stage non-small cell lung cancer. Frozen PBMC, nontumor lung or tumor provided whole RNA, which was sequenced unsorted. Study-wide results and limits: How many expanded intratumoral alpha and beta TCRs were present tracked the tumor mutation count, which was a count of nonsynonymous mutations.

Worth noting for this clonotype: The antigen is unknown.

Germline V gene lookup returns CDR1 SQVTM and CDR2 ANQGSEA. Between the trimmed V and J ends, which lost 6 bases and 4 bases, there was a span of 13 bases. The CDR3 length is 13 residues. The receptor's source is a male donor with early-stage non-small cell lung cancer. The specimen was lung tumor tissue, collected at surgery. The V and J genes are TRBV29-1 and TRBJ2-1; D unclear. The CDR3 loop reads CSVRQPAYNEQFF. The CDR3, as DNA: TGCAGCGTACGTCAACCAGCTTACAATGAGCAGTTCTTC.